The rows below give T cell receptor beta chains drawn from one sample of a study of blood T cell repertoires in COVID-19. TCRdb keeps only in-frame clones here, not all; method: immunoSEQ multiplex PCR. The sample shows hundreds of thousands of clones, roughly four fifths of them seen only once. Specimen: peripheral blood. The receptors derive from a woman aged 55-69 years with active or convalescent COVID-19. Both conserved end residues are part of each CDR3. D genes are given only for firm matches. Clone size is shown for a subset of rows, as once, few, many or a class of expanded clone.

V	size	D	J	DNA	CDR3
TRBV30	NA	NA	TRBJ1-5	TGTGCCTGGAGTGTACGGGGTTACCAGCCCCAGCATTTT	CAWSVRGYQPQHF
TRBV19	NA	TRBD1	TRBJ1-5	TGTGCCAGTAGTAGAGGGCACAGGGGGCAAGGGAATCAGCCCCAGCATTTT	CASSRGHRGQGNQPQHF
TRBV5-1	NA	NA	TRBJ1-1	TGCGCCAGCAGCTATGTAGGGGTTTCGGGCACTGAAGCTTTCTTT	CASSYVGVSGTEAFF
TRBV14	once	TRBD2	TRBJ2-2	TGTGCCAGCAGCCAAGGAAGACTAGCGGGGGAAACCGGGGAGCTGTTTTTT	CASSQGRLAGETGELFF
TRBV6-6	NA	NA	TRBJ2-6	TGTGCCAGCAGTCTGGAGGTTCGGGGCTCTGGGGCCAACGTCCTGACTTTC	CASSLEVRGSGANVLTF
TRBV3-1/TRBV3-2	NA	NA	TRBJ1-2	TGTGCCAGCAGCCAAGATCTGAACGGGGGGGATGGCTACACCTTC	CASSQDLNGGDGYTF
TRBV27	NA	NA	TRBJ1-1	TGTGCCAGCAGTCCTTGGGGGGGGGCATCTGAAGCTTTCTTT	CASSPWGGASEAFF
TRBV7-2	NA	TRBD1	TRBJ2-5	TGTGCCAGCAGCCCGGGGACAGGGAGACAAGAGACCCAGTACTTC	CASSPGTGRQETQYF
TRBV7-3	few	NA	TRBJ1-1	TGTGCCAGCAGCTCCCAGGTTTCGGGGGAAGCTTTCTTT	CASSSQVSGEAFF
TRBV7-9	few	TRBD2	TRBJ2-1	TGTGCCAGCAGCCCGTGGGCTAGCGGGGTTAGCTCCTACAATGAGCAGTTCTTC	CASSPWASGVSSYNEQFF
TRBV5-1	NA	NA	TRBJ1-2	TGCGCCAGCAGCTTGGATGGGAGCTACAGGGTTGGCTATGGCTACACCTTC	CASSLDGSYRVGYGYTF
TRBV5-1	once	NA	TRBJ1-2	TGCGCCAGCAGCTTCGGGGGATCTTACTATGGCTACACCTTC	CASSFGGSYYGYTF
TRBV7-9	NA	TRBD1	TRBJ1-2	TGTGCCAGCAGCCTGCATCGGACAGGGTGGGGCTATGGCTACACCTTC	CASSLHRTGWGYGYTF
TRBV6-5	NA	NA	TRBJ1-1	TGTGCCAGCAGTTTACAGGTGAACACTGAAGCTTTCTTT	CASSLQVNTEAFF
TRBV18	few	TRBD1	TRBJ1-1	TGTGCCAGCTCACCCCAGACAGGGTTCACTGAAGCTTTCTTT	CASSPQTGFTEAFF
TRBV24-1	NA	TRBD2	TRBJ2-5	TGTGCCACCAGTGTCCCCCCCCTGACTAGCCAAGGAGCCAACGATCGACAAGAGACCCAGTACTTC	CATSVPPLTSQGANDRQETQYF
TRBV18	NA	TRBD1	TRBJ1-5	TGTGCCAGCTCACGAGGGACAGGGAGCAATCAGCCCCAGCATTTT	CASSRGTGSNQPQHF
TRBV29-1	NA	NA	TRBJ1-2	TGCAGCCTTAATCTCGGGGATGGCTACACCTTC	CSLNLGDGYTF
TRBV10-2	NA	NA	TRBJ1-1	TGCGCCAGCAGTGAGTCGAAAGGGGATCACGCTTTCTTT	CASSESKGDHAFF
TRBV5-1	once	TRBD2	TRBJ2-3	TGCGCCAGCAGCTTGGACACTAGCGGGGGGATAGATACGCAGTATTTT	CASSLDTSGGIDTQYF
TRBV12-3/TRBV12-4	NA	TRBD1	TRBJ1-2	TGTGCCAGCAGTTTAATCCAGGGGGGTGGCTACACCTTC	CASSLIQGGGYTF
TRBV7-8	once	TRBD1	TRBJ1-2	TGTGCCAGCAGCTTGGGACAGGGAAGATCCTATGGCTACACCTTC	CASSLGQGRSYGYTF
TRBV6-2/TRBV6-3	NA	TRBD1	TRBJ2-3	TGTGCCAGCAGTAGTGGACAGGGAGCCACAGATACGCAGTATTTT	CASSSGQGATDTQYF
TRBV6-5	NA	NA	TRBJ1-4	TGTGCCAGCAGTCCATACCCTACTGAAAAACTGTTTTTT	CASSPYPTEKLFF
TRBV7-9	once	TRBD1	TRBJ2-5	TGTGCCAGCAGCGACAGGGTTGTGGAGACCCAGTACTTC	CASSDRVVETQYF
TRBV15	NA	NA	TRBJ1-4	TGTGCCACCAGCAGATTACCCCTCAGCGAGGTAGAAAAACTGTTTTTT	CATSRLPLSEVEKLFF
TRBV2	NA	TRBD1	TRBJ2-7	TGTGCCAGCAGTGAAGCGCCTCGGGACAGCTCCTACGAGCAGTACTTC	CASSEAPRDSSYEQYF
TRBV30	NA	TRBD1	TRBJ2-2	TGTGCCTCTACAGGGGTCGGGGAGCTGTTTTTT	CASTGVGELFF
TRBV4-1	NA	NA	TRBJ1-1	TGCGCCAGCAGCCAAGTGGGCCCGGGGAAGGCCACTGAAGCTTTCTTT	CASSQVGPGKATEAFF
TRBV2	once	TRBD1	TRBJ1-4	TGTGCCAGCAGAAGACAGGGGGCGCGGAGTGAAAAACTGTTTTTT	CASRRQGARSEKLFF
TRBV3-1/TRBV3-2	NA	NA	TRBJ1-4	TGTGCCAGCAAATTCGGGGGGGGTGAAAAACTGTTTTTT	CASKFGGGEKLFF
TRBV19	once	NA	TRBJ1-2	TGTGCCAGTACCCTACAGGGATACTCTAACTATGGCTACACCTTC	CASTLQGYSNYGYTF
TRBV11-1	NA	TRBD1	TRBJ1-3	TGTGCCAGCAGCAACGACAGGGGTAGAAACACCATATATTTT	CASSNDRGRNTIYF
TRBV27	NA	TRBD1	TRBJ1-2	TGTGCCAGCAGTTTGAGACAGGGTAGTAGTGGCTACACCTTC	CASSLRQGSSGYTF
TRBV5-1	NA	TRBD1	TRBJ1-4	TGCGCCAGCAGCCGGGGGACAGGGCCTAATGAAAAACTGTTTTTT	CASSRGTGPNEKLFF
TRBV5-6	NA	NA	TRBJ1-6	TGTGCCAGCAGCTTGGTAGCGTTTTCACCCCTCCACTTT	CASSLVAFSPLHF
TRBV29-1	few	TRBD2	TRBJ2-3	TGCAGCGTCGCGGCGAGTAGCGGGGGGTTCTTCACAGATACGCAGTATTTT	CSVAASSGGFFTDTQYF
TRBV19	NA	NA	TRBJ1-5	TGTGCCAGTAGTAGATCGGGGCAGCCCCAGCATTTT	CASSRSGQPQHF
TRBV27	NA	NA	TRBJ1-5	TGTGCCAGCAGTTCCAGGGCCCACAATCAGCCCCAGCATTTT	CASSSRAHNQPQHF
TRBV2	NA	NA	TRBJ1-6	TGTGCCAGCAGTGTGGGCAGGGGAAATTCACCCCTCCACTTT	CASSVGRGNSPLHF
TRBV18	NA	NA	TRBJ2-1	TGTGCCAGCTCAGTTTCCGGGGTCTACAATGAGCAGTTCTTC	CASSVSGVYNEQFF
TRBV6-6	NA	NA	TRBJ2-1	TGTGCCAGCGGGGAAAGGGGGAGCTCCTACAATGAGCAGTTCTTC	CASGERGSSYNEQFF
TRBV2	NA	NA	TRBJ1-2	TGTGCCAGCAGTCCTCCCGGCGGGACTATCTATGGCTACACCTTC	CASSPPGGTIYGYTF
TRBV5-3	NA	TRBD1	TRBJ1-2	TGTGCCACCGGGACAGGGGGCGATGGCTATGGCTACACCTTC	CATGTGGDGYGYTF
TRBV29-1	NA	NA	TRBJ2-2	TGCAGCGCCGCTAACTCAGGGGTCACCGGGGAGCTGTTTTTT	CSAANSGVTGELFF
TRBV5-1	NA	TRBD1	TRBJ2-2	TGCGCCAGCAGCTTTACTCCGGGACAGATAAACACCGGGGAGCTGTTTTTT	CASSFTPGQINTGELFF
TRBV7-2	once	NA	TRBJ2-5	TGTGCCAGCAGCTTAGGTGGGGCGGGGCAAGAGACCCAGTACTTC	CASSLGGAGQETQYF